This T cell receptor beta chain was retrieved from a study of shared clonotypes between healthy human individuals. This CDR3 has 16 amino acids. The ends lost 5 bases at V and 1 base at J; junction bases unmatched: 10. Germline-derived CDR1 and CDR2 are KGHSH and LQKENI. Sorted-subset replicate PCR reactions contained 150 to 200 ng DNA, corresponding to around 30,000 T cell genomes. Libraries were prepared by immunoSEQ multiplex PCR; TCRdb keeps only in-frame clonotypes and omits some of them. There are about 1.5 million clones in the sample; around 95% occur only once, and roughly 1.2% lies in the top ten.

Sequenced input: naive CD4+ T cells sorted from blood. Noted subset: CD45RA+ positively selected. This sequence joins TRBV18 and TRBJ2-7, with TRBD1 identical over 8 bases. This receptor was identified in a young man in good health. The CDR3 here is CASSVRQGSGSYEQYF. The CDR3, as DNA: TGTGCCAGCTCAGTGAGACAGGGGTCAGGATCCTACGAGCAGTACTTC.